This T cell receptor beta chain was recovered during a study of blood T cell repertoires in COVID-19. Study overall: Both acute and convalescent COVID-19 samples were obtained from the United States, Italy and Spain. T cells, B-cell-depleted T cells, or PBMCs provided the cDNA or gDNA that served as material.

Germline V gene lookup returns CDR1 MNHEY and CDR2 SVGAGI. This CDR3 is built from 14 residues. The ends were cut back, 4 bases at V and 4 bases at J, with 13 bases in the middle. Libraries were prepared by immunoSEQ multiplex PCR; TCRdb keeps only in-frame clonotypes and omits some of them. The data contain a few hundred thousand clones, 85% of them singletons. The chain carries TRBV6-5 and TRBJ1-2; perhaps TRBD1 as D (6 bases). The specimen sequenced was peripheral blood. This receptor was taken from a woman aged 18-29 years with acute or convalescent COVID-19. CDR3: CASSSVTGTYGYTF. In DNA, the CDR3 is TGTGCCAGCAGTTCCGTTACAGGGACCTATGGCTACACCTTC.